This T cell receptor (beta chain) comes out of a study of control samples from healthy donors and cancer patients. CDR3 length equals 14 residues. Trimming left V 5 bases short and J 4 bases short, with 11 bases between. Germline V lookup: CDR1 SNHLY, CDR2 FYNNEI. The method was immunoSEQ multiplex PCR; TCRdb's version includes in-frame clones alone and lacks a portion of them. The sample lists fewer than 200,000 clones, almost 90% occurring once. The sequenced sample consisted of blood. The chain couples TRBV2 to TRBJ2-2, with D possibly TRBD2 on 6 matching bases. This TCR was sampled from a woman in her fifties or sixties in good health. This CDR3 is CASSPLASTGELFF. The CDR3 coding sequence is TGTGCCAGCAGTCCTCTAGCGTCCACCGGGGAGCTGTTTTTT.